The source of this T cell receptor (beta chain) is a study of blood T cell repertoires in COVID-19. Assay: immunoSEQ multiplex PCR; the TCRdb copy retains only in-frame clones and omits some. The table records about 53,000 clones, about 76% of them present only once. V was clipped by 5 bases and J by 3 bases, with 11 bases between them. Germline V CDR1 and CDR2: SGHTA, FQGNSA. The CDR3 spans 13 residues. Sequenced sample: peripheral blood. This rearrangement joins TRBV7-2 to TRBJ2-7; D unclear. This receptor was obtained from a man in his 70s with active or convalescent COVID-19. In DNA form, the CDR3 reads TGTGCCAGCAGCGAGACTGGTTACTACGAGCAGTACTTC. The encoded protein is CASSETGYYEQYF.